This TCR beta chain was retrieved from a study of beta chain features in type 1 diabetes. Turning to the study itself: In all, some 100,000,000 sorted cells from all samples were analyzed. Study conclusions and caveats: VDJ junctions sequenced from type 1 diabetes patients showed fewer insertions and more deletions. Shorter TCRB CDR3s, moderately but significantly so, marked every one of the four CD4+ subsets in Type 1 diabetes patients.

In the case of this clone: Its antigen is undetermined.

Per the germline V gene, CDR1 is ENHRY and CDR2 is SYGVKD. V lost 0 bases to trimming and J lost 7 bases, with 7 bases between them. The CDR3 consists of 12 residues. Investigators reverse transcribed all isolated RNA, so they sequenced expressed TCRB transcripts. Libraries were prepared by immunoSEQ multiplex PCR; TCRdb keeps only in-frame clonotypes and omits some of them. The repertoire includes more than 20,000 clones, roughly half of them detected once, and approximately 0.3% sits in the top ten. The origin of this receptor is a man in his thirties or forties with type 1 diabetes. Source material: stem cell memory CD4+ T cells from blood. The rearrangement joins TRBV10-3 to TRBJ2-7; D might be TRBD2 (6 bases). The CDR3, as DNA: TGTGCCATCAGTGAGTCGGGGAGGGAGCAGTACTTC. Amino acids: CAISESGREQYF.